This T cell receptor (beta chain) is from a study of T cell repertoires in cytomegalovirus infection. There are many counts of this clonotype. Its specificity is unknown. This CDR3 is built from 15 residues. Germline V gene lookup returns CDR1 SGHVS and CDR2 FQNEAQ. Trimming took off 6 bases at V and 5 bases at J, with 19 bases between the two ends. From the reads, TCRdb called clonotypes with MiXCR, one entry per CDR3 protein. Of about 770,000 distinct CDR3 sequences in the sample, about 27% were seen once. The source of this sequence is a human donor in good health (CMV status not recorded). Some clones in this sample may be carry-over from other donors' samples. The rearrangement joins TRBV7-8 to TRBJ1-1; D may be TRBD1 (6 bases). Sequenced material: cultured CD8+ T cells from PBMCs, taken from culture after CMV antigen stimulation. This CDR3 reads CASSLGLVRGTEAFF. The CDR3 DNA follows: TGTGCCAGCAGTCTCGGACTCGTCAGGGGAACTGAAGCTTTCTTT.